The present entry profiles one T cell receptor (beta chain) with its context. CDR3 length: 15 residues. The ends lost 2 bases at V and 4 bases at J; junction bases unmatched: 6. Germline V gene lookup returns CDR1 MDHEN and CDR2 SYDVKM. Clones were read by immunoSEQ multiplex PCR, and TCRdb kept only the in-frame ones, dropping some. The table lists around 50,000 clones, around nine tenths of them singletons, with about 5.7% in the top ten. The entry originates in a study of T cell changes during pregnancy in multiple sclerosis. Sequencing was done on a sample of peripheral blood from another person, used as feeder cells. The gene calls are TRBV28 and TRBJ2-5, with TRBD1 identical over 8 bases. This sequence originates from a human donor whose cells served as feeder cells for cultures in a pregnancy study. The CDR3: CASSLRQGQRETQYF. CDR3 in DNA: TGTGCCAGCAGTTTAAGACAGGGGCAGAGAGAGACCCAGTACTTC.